These 21 T cell receptor beta chains share one sample of origin, sequenced in a study of shared clonotypes between healthy human individuals. Using immunoSEQ multiplex PCR, the repertoire was profiled, and TCRdb retains in-frame clones only, with some absent. The sample has 2,500,000 or so clones; roughly 93% are singletons. The specimen was naive CD4+ T cells from PBMCs. Subset reported: CD45RA+ positively selected. The origin of the receptors is a man younger than 35 in good health. Some clones in this sample may be carry-over from other donors' samples.

The V gene is TRBV27, the J gene TRBJ1-1; 8 positions agree with TRBD1. Germline values: CDR1 MNHEY, CDR2 SMNVEV (reference sequence). The CDR3 loop spans 15 amino acids. Trimming cost V 6 bases and J 5 bases; bases outside gene matches: 11. CDR3: CASRRARGLLTEAFF. The DNA of the CDR3 is TGTGCCAGCAGGCGGGCCAGGGGGCTTTTGACTGAAGCTTTCTTT.

The chain's CDR3 is CASSRGQAQPMNTEAFF. The CDR3, as DNA: TGTGCCAGCAGCCGCGGACAGGCCCAACCGATGAACACTGAAGCTTTCTTT. The V call is TRBV11-2, the J call TRBJ1-1; 7 bases align to TRBD1. Per germline, CDR1 SGHAT and CDR2 FQNNGV. CDR3 size: 17 residues. V was pared by 5 bases and J by 0 bases, with 12 bases of the junction left unmatched.

The rearrangement uses TRBV11-2 and TRBJ2-7; 8 nucleotides match TRBD1. Germline CDR1 and CDR2: SGHAT and FQNNGV. V shed 2 bases, J shed 2 bases, and the junction held 2 bases outside the gene matches. The CDR3 has 14 residues. CDR3 in DNA: TGTGCCAGCAGCTTACGGGACAGGACCTACGAGCAGTACTTC. As protein: CASSLRDRTYEQYF. The full variable domain, in which reference TRBV11-2 and TRBJ2-7 provide the parts outside the CDR3, is EAGVAQSPRYKIIEKRQSVAFWCNPISGHATLYWYQQILGQGPKLLIQFQNNGVVDDSQLPKDRFSAERLKGVDSTLKIQPAKLEDSAVYLCASSLRDRTYEQYFGPGTRLTVT.

This clone was recorded only once. The chain has TRBV6-1 and TRBJ1-5; D gene ambiguous. V lost 6 bases and J 7 bases, leaving 10 bases between the germline ends. The CDR3 extends over 12 amino acids. The germline gives CDR1 MNHNS, CDR2 SASEGT. The chain's CDR3 is CASSLVGQPQHF. In DNA, the CDR3 is TGTGCCAGCAGCCTGGTTGGCCAGCCCCAGCATTTT.

This chain connects TRBV30 to TRBJ2-7, with TRBD2 identical over 10 bases. This CDR3 spans 16 amino acids. CDR1 is GTSNPN and CDR2 is SVGIG in the germline V gene (reference sequence). The V gene end was trimmed by 5 bases and the J gene end by 0 bases; junction bases not matched to a gene: 10. The CDR3: CAWGISGTSASYEQYF. The DNA for the CDR3 is TGTGCCTGGGGCATCTCCGGGACTAGCGCCTCCTACGAGCAGTACTTC.

The chain has TRBV6-1 and TRBJ1-2, with D maybe TRBD1 (6 bases). The CDR3 consists of 12 residues. Trimming took 4 bases from V and 3 from J, leaving 6 bases between them. Germline-derived CDR1 and CDR2 are MNHNS and SASEGT. CDR3 bases: TGTGCCAGCAGTGGGACAGACTATGGCTACACCTTC. Translated, it gives CASSGTDYGYTF.

V gene TRBV10-2 combines with J gene TRBJ1-5, with a weak D call TRBD1 (5 bases). The germline CDR1 and CDR2 sequences are WSHSY and SAAADI. There are 17 residues in the CDR3. Trimming took off 6 bases at V and 0 bases at J, with 18 bases between the two ends. The CDR3 DNA sequence: TGCGCCAGCAGGACCAGACAGCGTATTGATAGCAATCAGCCCCAGCATTTT. The encoded protein is CASRTRQRIDSNQPQHF.

In the case of this clone: Sequence at one end of the junction differs from germline and may be a read error. The CDR3 region is CATSAPDRANYGYTF. The CDR3 DNA sequence: TGTGCCACCAGTGCCCCTGACAGAGCTAACTATGGCTACACCTTC. This chain links TRBV6-6 with TRBJ1-2; a possible D gene is TRBD1 (5 bases). CDR1 MNHNY and CDR2 SVGAGI come from the germline V gene (reference sequence). The CDR3 has 15 amino acids.

J is TRBJ2-3 and V is TRBV5-8; maybe TRBD1 (8 bases). Germline values: CDR1 SGHTS, CDR2 YDEGEE. This CDR3 is 16 amino acids long. The V gene lost 5 bases and the J gene lost 2 bases, with 18 bases spanning the gap. CDR3 protein: CASRPAGDRYTDTQYF. The CDR3 DNA is TGTGCCAGCAGACCCGCGGGGGACAGGTACACAGATACGCAGTATTTT.

The chain combines TRBV10-2 with TRBJ2-7; TRBD2 agrees at 9 bases. The junction had 13 bases not matched to a gene; V was cut back by 8 bases and J by 5 bases. The germline V gene encodes CDR1 WSHSY and CDR2 SAAADI. CDR3 size: 15 residues. The CDR3 DNA is TGCGCCAGCCAGGCGTTGGGACTAGCTACCCACGAGCAGTACTTC. Translated: CASQALGLATHEQYF.

The gene calls are TRBV5-8 and TRBJ2-2; D not certain. The CDR3 sequence is 15 residues long. Looked up from germline, CDR1 is SGHTS and CDR2 is YDEGEE. Deletions cut 1 base from V and 2 bases from J, with 9 bases between. The CDR3 sequence: CASSLPPTNTGELFF. The CDR3 nucleotides read TGTGCCAGCAGCTTGCCTCCAACAAACACCGGGGAGCTGTTTTTT. Together with reference TRBV5-8 and TRBJ2-2, the CDR3 gives the full variable domain: EAGVTQSPTHLIKTRGQQATLRCSPISGHTSVYWYQQALGLGLQFLLWYDEGEERNRGNFPPRFSGRQFPNYSSELNVNALELEDSALYLCASSLPPTNTGELFFGEGSRLTVL.

Worth noting for this clone: Other DNA sequences in the same sample also yield this CDR3. The chain employs TRBV9 and TRBJ2-1, with D perhaps TRBD1 (5 bases). Per the germline V gene, CDR1 is SGDLS and CDR2 is YYNGEE. Deletions cut 3 bases from V and 3 bases from J, with 7 bases between. This CDR3 comprises 13 residues. The CDR3 here is CASSADSYNEQFF. DNA for the CDR3: TGTGCCAGCAGCGCCGACAGCTACAATGAGCAGTTCTTC.

The chain uses TRBV7-2 and TRBJ2-5; 7 nucleotides line up with TRBD1. CDR1 and CDR2 from the germline V gene are SGHTA and FQGNSA. The CDR3 is 18 residues long. V was clipped by 2 bases and J by 3 bases; unmatched bases: 15. The CDR3 bases are TGTGCCAGCAGCTTACGATTAGGGGCCCGACAGGGTGAAGAGACCCAGTACTTC. Translated: CASSLRLGARQGEETQYF.

The CDR3 sequence is CASSPGGAGGYTF. The CDR3 nucleotides are TGTGCCAGCAGCCCCGGAGGGGCAGGTGGCTACACCTTC. This sequence joins TRBV28 and TRBJ1-2; D perhaps matches TRBD1 (5 bases). CDR1 MDHEN and CDR2 SYDVKM come from the germline V gene. There are 13 residues in the CDR3. V was shortened by 6 bases and J by 7 bases, with 15 bases between the two germline ends.

The genes are TRBV5-1 and TRBJ1-3; D is perhaps TRBD1 (6 bases). This CDR3 spans 16 amino acids. CDR1 SGHRS and CDR2 YFSETQ come from the germline V gene. Trimming removed 6 bases at V and 4 bases at J, with 20 bases between. CDR3 sequence: CASTLQGISSGNTIYF. As DNA, the CDR3 is TGCGCCAGCACCCTACAGGGTATCTCATCCGGAAACACCATATATTTT. The whole variable domain, remainder taken from reference TRBV5-1 and TRBJ1-3, is KAGVTQTPRYLIKTRGQQVTLSCSPISGHRSVSWYQQTPGQGLQFLFEYFSETQRNKGNFPGRFSGRQFSNSRSEMNVSTLELGDSALYLCASTLQGISSGNTIYFGEGSWLTVV.

The chain combines TRBV4-1 with TRBJ2-7, with D perhaps matching TRBD1 or TRBD2 (5 bases each). Germline CDR1 MGHRA, CDR2 YSYEKL. The germline V and J ends were trimmed by 2 bases and 5 bases, with 16 bases remaining between them. The CDR3 sequence is 15 residues long. Written as DNA, the CDR3 is TGCGCCAGCAGCCAACATGGGACGGCCACGGACGAGCAGTACTTC. Translating gives CASSQHGTATDEQYF.

This clone appeared a few times. This rearrangement joins TRBV30 to TRBJ1-1, with no clear D. The germline gives CDR1 GTSNPN, CDR2 SVGIG (reference sequence). The CDR3 has 14 amino acids. V was pared by 0 bases and J by 1 base, with 9 bases between. The CDR3: CAWSVSPGNTEAFF. Written as DNA, the CDR3 is TGTGCCTGGAGTGTTTCGCCGGGGAACACTGAAGCTTTCTTT.

The V call is TRBV7-3, the J call TRBJ2-2; TRBD1 might be the D (5 bases). The V and J ends lost 5 bases and 1 base respectively, with 11 bases between them. The CDR3 totals 15 residues. Germline-derived CDR1 and CDR2 are SGHTA and FQGTGA. CDR3 nucleotide sequence: TGTGCCAGCAGCCCCGTCCAGGGGAACACCGGGGAGCTGTTTTTT. Translated, it gives CASSPVQGNTGELFF.

This clone appeared a few times. DNA for the CDR3: TGTGCCAGCGACCCGAACCCCTATCAGCCCCAGCATTTT. It translates to CASDPNPYQPQHF. The chain joins TRBV6-6 to TRBJ1-5; D uncertain. The CDR3 sequence is 13 residues long. The V end lost 8 bases, the J end lost 5 bases, and 13 bases lay between the germline ends. Germline V lookup: CDR1 MNHNY, CDR2 SVGAGI (reference sequence).

The chain employs TRBV5-4 and TRBJ2-1; TRBD2 matches 9 bases. Germline CDR1 SGHNT, CDR2 YYREEE (reference sequence). The CDR3 consists of 14 residues. The V gene end was trimmed by 3 bases and the J gene end by 6 bases; junction bases not matched to a gene: 4. The CDR3 coding sequence is TGTGCCAGCAGCTATAGCGGGAGAGGCAATGAGCAGTTCTTC. It specifies CASSYSGRGNEQFF.

CDR3: CASSLIGSGRGNTGELFF. DNA for the CDR3: TGTGCCAGCAGTTTAATAGGTAGCGGGAGGGGGAACACCGGGGAGCTGTTTTTT. The V and J genes are TRBV28 and TRBJ2-2; 11 bases map to TRBD2. J lost 1 base, V lost 2 bases, and 6 bases had no gene match. This CDR3 comprises 18 residues. From germline, CDR1 is MDHEN and CDR2 SYDVKM.